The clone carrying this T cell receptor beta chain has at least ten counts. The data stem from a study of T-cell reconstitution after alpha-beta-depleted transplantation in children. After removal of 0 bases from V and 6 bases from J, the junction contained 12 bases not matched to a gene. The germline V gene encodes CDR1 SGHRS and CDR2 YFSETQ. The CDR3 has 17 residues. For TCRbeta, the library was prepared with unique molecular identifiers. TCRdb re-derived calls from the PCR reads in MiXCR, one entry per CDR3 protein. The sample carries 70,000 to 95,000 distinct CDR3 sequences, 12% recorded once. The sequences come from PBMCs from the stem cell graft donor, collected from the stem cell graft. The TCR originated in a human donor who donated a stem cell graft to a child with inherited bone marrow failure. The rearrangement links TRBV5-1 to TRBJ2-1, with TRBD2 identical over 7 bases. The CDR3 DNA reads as TGCGCCAGCAGCTTGGTTGCGGGAGCTGGTTCTGGCAATGAGCAGTTCTTC. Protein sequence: CASSLVAGAGSGNEQFF.